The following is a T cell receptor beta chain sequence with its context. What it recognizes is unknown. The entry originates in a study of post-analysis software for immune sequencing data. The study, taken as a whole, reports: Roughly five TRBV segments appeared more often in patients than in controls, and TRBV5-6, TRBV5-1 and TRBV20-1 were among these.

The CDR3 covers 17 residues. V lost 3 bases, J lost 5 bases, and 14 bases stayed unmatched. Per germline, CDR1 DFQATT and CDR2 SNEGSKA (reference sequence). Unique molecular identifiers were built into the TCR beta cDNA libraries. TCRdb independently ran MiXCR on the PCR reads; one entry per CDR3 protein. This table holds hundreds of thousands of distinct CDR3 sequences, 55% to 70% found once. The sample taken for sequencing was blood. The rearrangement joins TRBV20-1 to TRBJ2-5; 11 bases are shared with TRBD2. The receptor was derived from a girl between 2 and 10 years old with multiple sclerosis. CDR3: CSARALIAGGPGETQYF. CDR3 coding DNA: TGCAGTGCTAGGGCCCTAATAGCGGGGGGGCCAGGGGAGACCCAGTACTTC.